These T cell receptor beta chains were read from a single sample in a study of shared clonotypes between healthy human individuals. The repertoire was sequenced with immunoSEQ multiplex PCR; TCRdb's copy has only in-frame clones and lacks some. The sample has about 2 million clones; about 95% are singletons. The sequencing input was naive CD8+ T cells sorted from blood. The source of these receptors is a man between 18 and 35 years old in good health. CDR3s include the opening cysteine and the closing phenylalanine or tryptophan. Clone size is given for some rows only: seen once, a few or many times, or a class if the clone is expanded.

v_call	clone_size	j_call	cdr3_aa
TRBV28	-	TRBJ2-5	CASSFYRDTGETQYF
TRBV27	-	TRBJ1-2	CASKDPRATAPYEAETF
TRBV2	-	TRBJ1-2	CASRFTMASNYGYTF
TRBV19	-	TRBJ2-7	CASSIEAGVSYEQYF
TRBV28	-	TRBJ1-6	CASSIGGFDSPLHF
TRBV2	-	TRBJ2-1	CASFGLSSYNEQFF
TRBV5-1	-	TRBJ2-5	CASRYGQGGETQYF
TRBV19	-	TRBJ2-7	CASSSGTGSYEQYF
TRBV4-1	-	TRBJ1-4	CASSQVWRNEKLFF
TRBV5-1	-	TRBJ2-1	CASSGKGLAGEAGSDEQFF
TRBV30	-	TRBJ2-5	CAWNLGSQETQYF
TRBV6-6	-	TRBJ2-7	CASMDFSREQYF
TRBV7-6	-	TRBJ1-6	CASSLLPDGDRVGSPLHF
TRBV5-6	once	TRBJ2-5	CASSLTPTTSGAETQYF
TRBV28	-	TRBJ1-2	CASSLSSRGYGYTF
TRBV5-6	-	TRBJ1-6	CASSLGTGTSPLHF
TRBV10-3	-	TRBJ2-2	CASSSLGTGELFF
TRBV5-5	-	TRBJ1-2	CASSSTNHRGGYGYTF
TRBV19	-	TRBJ2-7	CASSQGRLSEQYF
TRBV5-1	-	TRBJ2-5	CASSLVGGEETQYF
TRBV5-1	-	TRBJ2-3	CASSPGPSTDTQYF
TRBV9	-	TRBJ1-5	CASSLGRGNQPQHF
TRBV5-6	-	TRBJ2-7	CASSSRDRVYEQYF
TRBV11-1	-	TRBJ1-1	CASSLAGGLSTEAFF
TRBV11-2	-	TRBJ2-7	CASSLPPGMVNEQYF
TRBV6-5	once	TRBJ2-6	CASSYIPGANVLTF
TRBV4-1	-	TRBJ2-5	CASSQGGYQETQYF
TRBV6-5	-	TRBJ2-7	CASSPDWGNDYEQYF
TRBV5-4	-	TRBJ1-2	CASSPYVGADGYTF
TRBV5-1	-	TRBJ2-3	CASSLTSGYQDTQYF
TRBV19	-	TRBJ2-2	CASSISQTGELFF
TRBV11-2	-	TRBJ2-7	CASDEQYF
TRBV4-1	-	TRBJ1-1	CASSQVPSRGDTEAFF
TRBV7-6	-	TRBJ2-6	CASSQTGPSGANVLTF
TRBV19	once	TRBJ2-5	CASSIGQGLWETQYF
TRBV19	-	TRBJ1-6	CASRLGQGYNSPLHF
TRBV10-3	-	TRBJ2-7	CAGLDGLILYEQYF